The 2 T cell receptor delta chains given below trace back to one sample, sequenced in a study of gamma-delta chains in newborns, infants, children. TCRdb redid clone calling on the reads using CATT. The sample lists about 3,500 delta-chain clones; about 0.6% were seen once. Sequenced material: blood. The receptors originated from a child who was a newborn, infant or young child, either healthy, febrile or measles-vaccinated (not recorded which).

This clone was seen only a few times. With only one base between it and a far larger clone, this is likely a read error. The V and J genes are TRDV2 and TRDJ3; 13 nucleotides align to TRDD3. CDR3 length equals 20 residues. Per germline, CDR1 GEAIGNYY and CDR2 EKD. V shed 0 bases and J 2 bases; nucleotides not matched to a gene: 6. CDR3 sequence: CACDTALGDTRTWDTRQMFF. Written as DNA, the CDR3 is TGTGCCTGTGACACCGCACTGGGGGATACGCGGACCTGGGACACCCGACAGATGTTTTTC.

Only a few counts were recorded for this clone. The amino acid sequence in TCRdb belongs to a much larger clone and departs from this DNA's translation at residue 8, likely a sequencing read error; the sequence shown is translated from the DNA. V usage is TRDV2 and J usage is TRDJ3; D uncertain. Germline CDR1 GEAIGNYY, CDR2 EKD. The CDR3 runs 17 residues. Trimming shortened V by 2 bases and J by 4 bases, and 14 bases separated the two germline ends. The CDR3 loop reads CACDSVNRPWDTRQMFF. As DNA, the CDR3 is TGTGCCTGTGACAGTGTGAACAGACCGTGGGACACCCGACAGATGTTTTTC.